This is a list of T cell receptor beta chains from one sample in a study of blood T cells in healthy people across ages. MiXCR, run by TCRdb on the 5' RACE reads, gives a single entry per CDR3 protein. The table shows 1.2 million to 1.5 million distinct CDR3 sequences, with around two fifths occurring only once. Input material: blood. The receptors derive from a woman aged 18 to 35 in good health. CDR3s include the opening cysteine and the closing phenylalanine or tryptophan. The D gene is left open where the match is weak. Only some rows state a clone size, as once, few, many or a class for expanded clones.

V	size	J	D	DNA	CDR3
TRBV7-2	many	TRBJ2-4	NA	TGTGCCAGCAGCTTAGTCCCGGCCGACATTCAGTACTTC	CASSLVPADIQYF
TRBV20-1	NA	TRBJ2-1	TRBD2	TGCAGTGCTAGTGGACCTAGCGGGGGGTACAATGAGCAGTTCTTC	CSASGPSGGYNEQFF
TRBV25-1	few	TRBJ1-2	NA	TGTGCCAGCCTAGAGGAGGGCCCCAACTATGGCTACACCTTC	CASLEEGPNYGYTF
TRBV7-6	NA	TRBJ2-3	TRBD2	TGTGCCAGCAGCTTACAGGCTAGCGGGGCGCGAGGCACAGATACGCAGTATTTT	CASSLQASGARGTDTQYF
TRBV9	NA	TRBJ2-2	NA	NA	CASSQSPSFGAGELFF
TRBV20-1	NA	TRBJ2-5	TRBD2	TGCAGTGCTAGTCCCGCGGGGGTCCTACAAGAGACCCAGTACTTC	CSASPAGVLQETQYF
TRBV5-1	NA	TRBJ2-5	TRBD1	TGCGCCAGCAGCTTGGGGGGACAGGGGTCGTACCAAGAGACCCAGTACTTC	CASSLGGQGSYQETQYF
TRBV20-1	NA	TRBJ1-1	NA	TGCAGTGCCACAGGTGGGGGGTTCACTGAAGCTTTCTTT	CSATGGGFTEAFF
TRBV20-1	NA	TRBJ1-4	TRBD1	TGCAGTGCCCAAACAGGGGGTGTCGAAAAACTGTTTTTT	CSAQTGGVEKLFF
TRBV27	NA	TRBJ1-2	NA	TGTGCCAGCAGTTTTAAGGGTATCCATGGCTACACCTTC	CASSFKGIHGYTF
TRBV12-3/TRBV12-4	few	TRBJ2-1	NA	TGTGCCAGCAGCCAGGAAAGGAACCGGTTCTTC	CASSQERNRFF
TRBV11-2	NA	TRBJ2-5	NA	TGTGCCAGCAGCATTGGAACCACCTCAACCCAAGAGACCCAGTACTTC	CASSIGTTSTQETQYF
TRBV12-3/TRBV12-4	few	TRBJ2-7	NA	TGTGCCAGCAGTTTAGGTGCGTTTTCAGGCCTAGCCTACGAGCAGTACTTC	CASSLGAFSGLAYEQYF
TRBV6-5	NA	TRBJ2-1	TRBD2	TGTGCCAGCAGACCGGGACTAGCGCCTCCCTACAATGAGCAGTTCTTC	CASRPGLAPPYNEQFF
TRBV21-1	NA	TRBJ2-1	NA	TGTGCCAGCAGCAAAGTCATAGTAAGGAGTAGCGGGAGGCCCGAGCCTTCCTACAATGAGCAGTTCTTC	CASSKVIVRSSGRPEPSYNEQFF
TRBV9	few	TRBJ1-4	NA	TGTGCCAGCAGCGGGGACATCGGTGAAAAACTGTTTTTT	CASSGDIGEKLFF
TRBV6-6	once	TRBJ1-2	TRBD1	TGTGCCAGCACCCGGGACAGGGTGGGCGGCTACACCTTC	CASTRDRVGGYTF
TRBV28	few	TRBJ2-3	NA	TGTGCCAGCAGTCCCCGCGGGACTGTTCATGGAGATACGCAGTATTTT	CASSPRGTVHGDTQYF
TRBV20-1	NA	TRBJ2-1	TRBD1	TGCAGTACTAATGACAGGGTCTATGAGCAGTTCTTC	CSTNDRVYEQFF
TRBV11-2	few	TRBJ1-2	TRBD1	TGTGCCAGCAGGCATCCGGGACAGTACTATGGCTACACCTTC	CASRHPGQYYGYTF
TRBV18	once	TRBJ1-1	NA	TGTGCCAGCTCACCAAGGGACCCCACCACCACTGAAGCTTTCTTT	CASSPRDPTTTEAFF
TRBV5-1	NA	TRBJ1-2	TRBD1	TGCGCCAGCAGCTTGGGGCCGGGACAGGGAAACTATGGCTACACCTTC	CASSLGPGQGNYGYTF
TRBV4-1	NA	TRBJ2-1	NA	TGCGCCAGCAGCTACCTGGGCAGATACAATGAGCAGTTCTTC	CASSYLGRYNEQFF
TRBV12-3/TRBV12-4	few	TRBJ1-2	NA	TGTGCCAGCAGTTATCTCTGGGCAGCCGATGGCTACACCTTC	CASSYLWAADGYTF
TRBV4-1	few	TRBJ2-1	NA	TGCGCCAGCAGCTCCCCACGCGAGTATGATAAGCAGTTCTTC	CASSSPREYDKQFF
TRBV2	few	TRBJ1-1	TRBD1	TGTGCCAGCCGGGGACAGGTGAACACTGAAGCTTTCTTT	CASRGQVNTEAFF
TRBV7-9	NA	TRBJ2-7	TRBD2	TGTGCCAGCAGCATACGGGACTACACACACAATGAGCAGTACTTC	CASSIRDYTHNEQYF
TRBV9	NA	TRBJ2-7	TRBD1	TGTGCCAGCAGCGAAACGGGACAGAGCTCCTACGAGCAGTACTTC	CASSETGQSSYEQYF
TRBV7-2	NA	TRBJ2-1	TRBD2	TGTGCCAGCAGCTTAGTTAGCGGGAGGGGGCTCTACAATGAGCAGTTCTTC	CASSLVSGRGLYNEQFF
TRBV10-3	few	TRBJ2-1	NA	TGTGCCATCAGTGACGCAAATGAGCAGTTCTTC	CAISDANEQFF
TRBV4-2	NA	TRBJ1-6	NA	TGTGCCAGCAGCCAAGACCTCCGGGCCGCGAATTCACCCCTCCACTTT	CASSQDLRAANSPLHF
TRBV11-1	NA	TRBJ1-6	NA	TGTGCCAGCAGCCCCCGGGACGGGAGTAATTCACCCCTCCACTTT	CASSPRDGSNSPLHF
TRBV6-4	NA	TRBJ1-1	TRBD1	TGTGCCAGCAGTAAGAGACAGGGTGACACTGAAGCTTTCTTT	CASSKRQGDTEAFF
TRBV20-1	NA	TRBJ2-7	TRBD1	TGCAGCGCTAGAGACCTGGGACAGTCAAGTCCCTACGAGCAGTACTTC	CSARDLGQSSPYEQYF
TRBV6-1	NA	TRBJ1-2	NA	TGTGCCAGCAGGGAAGAGACGGGGAATTTGGGCTACACCTTC	CASREETGNLGYTF
TRBV20-1	NA	TRBJ2-7	NA	TGCAGTGCTAGAGCCCTCGTGGGACCACTCGAGGAGCAGTACTTC	CSARALVGPLEEQYF
TRBV29-1	NA	TRBJ2-7	TRBD1	TGCAGCGTTCGACAGGGTGGCGAGCAGTACTTC	CSVRQGGEQYF
TRBV20-1	few	TRBJ2-7	TRBD2	TGCAGTGCTAAGGGACTAGCGGGCTCCTACGAGCAGTACTTC	CSAKGLAGSYEQYF
TRBV24-1	few	TRBJ2-1	NA	TGTGCCACCAGGGCGAATGAGCAGTTCTTC	CATRANEQFF
TRBV27	NA	TRBJ2-3	NA	TGTGCCAGCAGTTCAGACGGTGCTAGCACAGATACGCAGTATTTT	CASSSDGASTDTQYF
TRBV28	few	TRBJ2-7	TRBD2	TGTGCCAGCAGGGAAACCGGGACTAGGTCCTACGAGCAGTACTTC	CASRETGTRSYEQYF